The TCR beta chain under discussion was sequenced for a study of cytomegalovirus exposure and HLA in healthy donors. Across the whole study: Earlier sequencing of some 180 million T cells yielded approximately 100 million unique TCR beta sequences. Study outcomes and limitations: In a later analysis, DRB1 alleles had the most associated TCRs; HLA-C alleles the fewest. The study carried out a later analysis of TCR beta sequences. It associated some 15,000 of them with specific HLA alleles at a false discovery rate of 0.05. Presence/absence analyses supposed approximately even sequencing depth among donors.

Primers: 60 Vbeta forward and 13 Jbeta reverse. Clones were sequenced by immunoSEQ multiplex PCR, and TCRdb holds only the in-frame ones, with some missing. This repertoire shows more than 150,000 clones, roughly 80% found once; its top ten account for approximately 1.3%. This clone is a singleton in its sample. Its antigen is unidentified. After removal of 6 bases from V and 1 base from J, the junction contained 10 bases not matched to a gene. The germline V gene encodes CDR1 MNHEY and CDR2 SMNVEV (reference sequence). The CDR3 runs 16 residues. This TCR was recovered from a man aged 50-59 years in good health and CMV-seropositive. V and J are TRBV27 and TRBJ1-1; 8 bases align to TRBD1. Sequencing input: PBMCs. The CDR3 coding sequence is TGTGCCAGCAGAAGCTGGACAGGGTTTGAGAACACTGAAGCTTTCTTT. As protein: CASRSWTGFENTEAFF.